The 14 T cell receptor beta chains in this list originate from one sample, sequenced in a study of T-cell reconstitution after alpha-beta-depleted transplantation in children. Unique molecular identifiers were incorporated into the prepared TCRbeta library. One entry per CDR3 protein results from TCRdb running MiXCR on the PCR reads. The top ten hold about a sixth of the sample, which has 140,000 to 150,000 distinct CDR3 sequences, about 9% seen once. The specimen was PBMCs, mostly from graft donor cells, collected 180 days after TCRalphabeta/CD19-depleted stem cell transplant. The source is a female patient aged 2-9 years who had a stem cell transplant for congenital amegakaryocytic thrombocytopenia, so the T cells may come from the graft donor.

This clonotype showed up just a few times. This chain joins TRBV6-1 and TRBJ2-5; D may be TRBD2 (5 bases). In germline, CDR1 is MNHNS, CDR2 SASEGT. V gave up 2 bases and J gave up 7 bases, with 11 bases separating them. The CDR3 has 13 residues. CDR3: CASSERLEGTQYF. The CDR3 DNA follows: TGTGCCAGCAGTGAACGGTTAGAGGGGACCCAGTACTTC.

Ten or more counts support this clonotype. The rearrangement joins TRBV5-1 to TRBJ1-5; 9 nucleotides agree with TRBD1. From germline, CDR1 is SGHRS and CDR2 YFSETQ. CDR3 size: 15 residues. V trimming: 4 bases; J trimming: 5 bases; junction bases outside the gene matches: 7. The CDR3 DNA follows: TGCGCCAGCAGCCCGGGACAGGGCCCCTATCAGCCCCAGCATTTT. This encodes CASSPGQGPYQPQHF. The full variable domain, completed using reference TRBV5-1 and TRBJ1-5, is KAGVTQTPRYLIKTRGQQVTLSCSPISGHRSVSWYQQTPGQGLQFLFEYFSETQRNKGNFPGRFSGRQFSNSRSEMNVSTLELGDSALYLCASSPGQGPYQPQHFGDGTRLSIL.

This clonotype was picked up many times. This CDR3 reads CATSKGREKLFF. The CDR3 bases are TGTGCCACCAGCAAGGGACGTGAAAAACTGTTTTTT. The chain combines TRBV15 with TRBJ1-4; tentative D call: TRBD1 (5 bases). The V gene's germline CDR1 is LNHNV and CDR2 YYDKDF (reference sequence). The CDR3 has 12 residues. V lost 4 bases to trimming and J lost 7 bases, with 7 bases between them.

The table lists this clonotype with many counts. The genes are TRBV10-3 and TRBJ2-7; 9 bases align to TRBD1. This CDR3 spans 14 amino acids. After removal of 6 bases from V and 3 bases from J, the junction contained 6 bases not matched to a gene. Germline-derived CDR1 and CDR2 are ENHRY and SYGVKD. In DNA, the CDR3 is TGTGCCATCAGCAGGGACAGGGAAAGCTACGAGCAGTACTTC. This codes for CAISRDRESYEQYF.

This clonotype was observed a handful of times. The CDR3 DNA reads as TGTGCCAGCATCCCCCGGGACAGGGAAAACATTCAGTACTTC. This encodes CASIPRDRENIQYF. The chain carries TRBV3-1 and TRBJ2-4; 9 bases agree with TRBD1. The V and J ends lost 7 bases and 5 bases, in that order; junction bases with no gene match: 6. Per the germline V gene, CDR1 is LGHDT and CDR2 is YNNKEL (reference sequence). The CDR3 is made up of 14 amino acids.

The table lists this clonotype with many counts. The chain has TRBV24-1 and TRBJ1-2, with D uncertain. CDR3 length: 12 residues. Trimming shortened V by 8 bases and J by 2 bases, and 8 bases separated the two germline ends. CDR1 and CDR2 from the germline V gene are KGHDR and SFDVKD. The CDR3 loop reads CATIGRNYGYTF. The DNA for the CDR3 is TGTGCCACCATCGGGAGAAACTATGGCTACACCTTC.

As for this clonotype: Lacking the conserved final phenylalanine or tryptophan, this CDR3 likely reflects a read error. The V gene is TRBV18, the J gene TRBJ2-1; unclear D gene. This CDR3 has 15 residues. Per germline, CDR1 KGHSH and CDR2 LQKENI. Between the trimmed V and J ends, which lost 2 bases and 5 bases, there was a span of 13 bases. The CDR3: CASSPSSLRNNEQFS. For the CDR3, the DNA is TGTGCCAGCTCACCATCCAGCCTTAGGAACAATGAGCAGTTCTCC.

This clonotype occurred many times. The chain uses TRBV4-1 and TRBJ2-7, with TRBD1 matching 7 bases. This CDR3 is 11 amino acids long. Germline V lookup: CDR1 MGHRA, CDR2 YSYEKL. Trimming cost V 8 bases and J 5 bases; bases outside gene matches: 3. The CDR3 sequence: CASGQGDEQYF. The CDR3 DNA is TGCGCCAGCGGGCAGGGGGACGAGCAGTACTTC.

This clonotype has at least ten counts. CDR3 region: CASSLSLVNEQFF. In DNA form, the CDR3 reads TGTGCCAGCAGCTTAAGTCTTGTCAATGAGCAGTTCTTC. V usage is TRBV7-3 and J usage is TRBJ2-1; no firm D call. The CDR3 contains 13 residues. V lost 1 base and J 6 bases, leaving 7 bases between the germline ends. CDR1 is SGHTA, CDR2 FQGTGA, per germline.

This clonotype was observed a handful of times. The CDR3 region is CASSLDAGGASNMFF. Written as DNA, the CDR3 is TGTGCCAGCAGCTTAGACGCAGGGGGCGCCTCAAATATGTTTTTT. The chain links TRBV11-2 to TRBJ1-4; TRBD1 matches 8 bases. Germline CDR1 reads SGHAT; CDR2 reads FQNNGV. The V segment lost 0 bases and the J segment 15 bases; nucleotides outside the gene matches: 12. This CDR3 is built from 15 residues.

The chain joins TRBV7-6 to TRBJ2-1, with 13 nucleotides matching TRBD2. Per germline, CDR1 SGHVS and CDR2 FNYEAQ. CDR3 length equals 14 residues. The J segment lost 11 bases and the V segment lost 6 bases, leaving 7 bases of the junction unmatched. The CDR3 DNA reads as TGTGCCAGCAGGGGACTAGCGGGACGACGGCAGCAGTTCTTC. Amino acids: CASRGLAGRRQQFF. The full variable domain, with the rest looked up from reference TRBV7-6 and TRBJ2-1, is GAGVSQSPRYKVTKRGQDVALRCDPISGHVSLYWYRQALGQGPEFLTYFNYEAQQDKSGLPNDRFSAERPEGSISTLTIQRTEQRDSAMYRCASRGLAGRRQQFFGPGTRLTVL.

This clonotype turned up a few times. J is TRBJ2-1 and V is TRBV5-4; 7 positions match TRBD2. Germline V gene sequence: CDR1 SGHNT, CDR2 YYREEE (reference sequence). The CDR3 consists of 15 residues. V lost 4 bases and J lost 5; bases outside the gene matches: 9. Written as DNA, the CDR3 is TGTGCCAGCAGCATAAATCCCGGGGGGAACAATGAGCAGTTCTTC. It codes for CASSINPGGNNEQFF.

This clonotype was recorded many times. V and J are TRBV9 and TRBJ2-1; 10 nucleotides agree with TRBD2. J was trimmed by 5 bases and V by 6 bases; bases with no gene match: 5. Germline V gene data show CDR1 as SGDLS and CDR2 as YYNGEE. The CDR3 length is 14 residues. The CDR3 bases are TGTGCCAGCACTCTAGCGGGAGATGACAATGAGCAGTTCTTC. Translated, it gives CASTLAGDDNEQFF.

The chain couples TRBV20-1 to TRBJ2-1; TRBD2 matches 9 bases. This CDR3 comprises 17 residues. The junction had 6 bases not matched to a gene; V was cut back by 0 bases and J by 0 bases. Germline-derived CDR1 and CDR2 are DFQATT and SNEGSKA (reference sequence). In DNA form, the CDR3 reads TGCAGTGCTAGAGATCCGAGCGGGGGGACCTCCTACAATGAGCAGTTCTTC. Translation gives CSARDPSGGTSYNEQFF.